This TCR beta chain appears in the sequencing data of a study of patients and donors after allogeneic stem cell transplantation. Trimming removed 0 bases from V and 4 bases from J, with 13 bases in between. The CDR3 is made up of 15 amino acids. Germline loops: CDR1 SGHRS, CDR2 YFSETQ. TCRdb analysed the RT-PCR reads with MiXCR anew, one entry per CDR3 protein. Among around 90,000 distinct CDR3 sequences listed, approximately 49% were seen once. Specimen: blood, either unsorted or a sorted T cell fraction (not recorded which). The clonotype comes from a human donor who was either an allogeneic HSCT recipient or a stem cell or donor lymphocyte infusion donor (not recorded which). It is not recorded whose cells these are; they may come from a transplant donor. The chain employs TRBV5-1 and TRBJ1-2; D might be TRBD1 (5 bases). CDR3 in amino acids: CASSLGDVPFYGYTF. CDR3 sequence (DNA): TGCGCCAGCAGCTTGGGGGACGTGCCATTCTATGGCTACACCTTC.